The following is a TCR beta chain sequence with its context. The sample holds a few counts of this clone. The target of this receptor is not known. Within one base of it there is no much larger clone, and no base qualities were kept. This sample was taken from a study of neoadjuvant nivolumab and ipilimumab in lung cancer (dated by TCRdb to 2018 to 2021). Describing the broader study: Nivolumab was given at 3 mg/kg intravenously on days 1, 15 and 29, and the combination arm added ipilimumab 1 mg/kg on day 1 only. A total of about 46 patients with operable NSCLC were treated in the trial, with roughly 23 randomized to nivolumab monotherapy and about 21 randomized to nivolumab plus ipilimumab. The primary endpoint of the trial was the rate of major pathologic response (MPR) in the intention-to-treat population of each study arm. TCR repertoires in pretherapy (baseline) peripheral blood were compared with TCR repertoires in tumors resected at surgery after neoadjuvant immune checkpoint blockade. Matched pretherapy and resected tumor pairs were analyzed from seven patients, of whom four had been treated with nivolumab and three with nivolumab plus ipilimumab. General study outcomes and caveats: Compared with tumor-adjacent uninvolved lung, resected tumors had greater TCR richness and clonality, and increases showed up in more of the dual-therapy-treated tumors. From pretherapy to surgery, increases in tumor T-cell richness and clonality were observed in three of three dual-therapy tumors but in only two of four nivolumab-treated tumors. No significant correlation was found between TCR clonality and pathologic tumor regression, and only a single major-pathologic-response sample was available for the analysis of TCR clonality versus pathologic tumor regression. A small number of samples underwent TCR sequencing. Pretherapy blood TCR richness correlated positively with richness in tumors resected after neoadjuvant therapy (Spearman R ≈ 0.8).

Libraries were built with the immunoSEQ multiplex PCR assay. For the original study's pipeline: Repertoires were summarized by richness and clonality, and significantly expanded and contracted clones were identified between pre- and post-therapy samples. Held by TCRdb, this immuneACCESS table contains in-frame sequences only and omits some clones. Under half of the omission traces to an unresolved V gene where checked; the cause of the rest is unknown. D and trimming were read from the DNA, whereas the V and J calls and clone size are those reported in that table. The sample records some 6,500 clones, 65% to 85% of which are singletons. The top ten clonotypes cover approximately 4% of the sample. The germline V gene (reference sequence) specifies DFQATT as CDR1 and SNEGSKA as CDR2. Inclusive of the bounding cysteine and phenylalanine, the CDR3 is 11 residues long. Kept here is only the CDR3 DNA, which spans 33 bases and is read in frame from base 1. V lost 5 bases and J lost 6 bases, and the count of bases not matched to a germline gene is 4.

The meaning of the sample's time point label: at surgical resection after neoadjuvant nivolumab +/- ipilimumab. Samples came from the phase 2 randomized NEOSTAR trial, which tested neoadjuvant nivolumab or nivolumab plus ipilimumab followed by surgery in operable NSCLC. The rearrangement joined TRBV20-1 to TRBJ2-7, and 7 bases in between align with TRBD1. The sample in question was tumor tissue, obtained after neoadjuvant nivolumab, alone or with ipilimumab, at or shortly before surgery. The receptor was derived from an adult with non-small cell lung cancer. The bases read TGCAGTGCTTTGGGACAGCTCGAGCAGTACTTC. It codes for CSALGQLEQYF.